This TCR beta chain was retrieved from a study of radiotherapy plus CTLA-4 blockade in lung cancer. Clones were read by immunoSEQ multiplex PCR, and TCRdb kept only the in-frame ones, dropping some. This sample has around 100,000 clones, with about four fifths found just once. This clone was found once. Additional DNA sequences in this sample encode the identical CDR3. The source material was peripheral blood, sampled from a patient treated with radiotherapy plus ipilimumab. The TCR comes from a human donor with non-small cell lung cancer who had a partial response to radiotherapy plus ipilimumab. Some clones in this sample may be carry-over from other donors' samples.

The CDR3: CASTLGGSGELFF. DNA of the CDR3: TGTGCCAGCACCCTCGGGGGGTCCGGGGAGCTGTTTTTT. The rearrangement links TRBV6-6 to TRBJ2-2, with TRBD2 matching 7 bases. The CDR3 is 13 amino acids. Unmatched junction bases numbered 5, after V lost 7 bases and J lost 6 bases. In germline, CDR1 is MNHNY, CDR2 SVGAGI (reference sequence).